This T cell receptor (beta chain) emerged from a study of blood T cell repertoires in COVID-19. Study-wide context: Acute-phase and convalescent COVID-19 samples originated in the United States, Italy and Spain. The cDNA or gDNA used as material had been derived from T cells, B-cell-depleted T cells, or PBMCs.

In germline, CDR1 is KGHSH, CDR2 LQKENI. CDR3 length: 17 amino acids. Unmatched junction bases numbered 11, after V lost 5 bases and J lost 7 bases. TCRdb's copy holds only in-frame clones and misses some; the assay was immunoSEQ multiplex PCR. Of 200,000 to 250,000 clones in the sample, roughly 85% were seen once. The source is a woman aged 40 to 50 with acute COVID-19. Sequenced sample: PBMCs or T cells enriched from blood (not recorded which). The chain couples TRBV18 to TRBJ2-2; TRBD2 agrees at 12 bases. The CDR3 spells CASSSKRTSGTGGELFF. The CDR3 coding sequence is TGTGCCAGCTCATCTAAACGGACTAGCGGGACTGGCGGGGAGCTGTTTTTT.